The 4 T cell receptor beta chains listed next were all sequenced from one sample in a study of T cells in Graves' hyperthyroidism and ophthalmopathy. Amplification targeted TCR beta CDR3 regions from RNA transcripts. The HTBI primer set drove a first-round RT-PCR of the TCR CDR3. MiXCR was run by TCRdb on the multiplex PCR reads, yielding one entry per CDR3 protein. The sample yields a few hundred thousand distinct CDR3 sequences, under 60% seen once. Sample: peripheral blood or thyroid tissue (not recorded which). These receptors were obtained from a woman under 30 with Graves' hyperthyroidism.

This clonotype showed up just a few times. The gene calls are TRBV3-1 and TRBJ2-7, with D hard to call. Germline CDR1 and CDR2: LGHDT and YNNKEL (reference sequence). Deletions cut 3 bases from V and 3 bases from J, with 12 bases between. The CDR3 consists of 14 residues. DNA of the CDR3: TGTGCCAGCAGCCAGACGGGCAGATACTACGAGCAGTACTTC. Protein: CASSQTGRYYEQYF.

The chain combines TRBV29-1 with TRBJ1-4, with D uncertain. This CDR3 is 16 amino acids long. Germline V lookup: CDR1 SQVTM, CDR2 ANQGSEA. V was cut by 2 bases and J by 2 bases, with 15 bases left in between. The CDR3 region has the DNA TGCAGCGTTGAAAGCGAGGCCGAAGGCACTAATGAAAAACTGTTTTTT. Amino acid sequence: CSVESEAEGTNEKLFF.

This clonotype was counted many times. The CDR3 region has the DNA TGTGCCATTTCCTTGGGACAGGGAACCTCTGGAAACACCATATATTTT. It translates to CAISLGQGTSGNTIYF. The rearrangement joins TRBV10-3 to TRBJ1-3, with 9 bases identical to TRBD1. The CDR3 loop spans 16 amino acids. The germline V gene encodes CDR1 ENHRY and CDR2 SYGVKD. The trim removed 9 bases at V and 0 bases at J, leaving 9 bases unmatched.

The CDR3 bases are TGTGCCAGCAGCGAAACCGGGACAGGGGGAAGTGGCTACACCTTC. Encoded protein: CASSETGTGGSGYTF. The V and J genes are TRBV7-9 and TRBJ2-7, with 11 bases fitting TRBD1. The J call is in doubt because the DNA end fits TRBJ1-2 better. Per the germline V gene, CDR1 is SEHNR and CDR2 is FQNEAQ (reference sequence). The CDR3 loop spans 15 amino acids.